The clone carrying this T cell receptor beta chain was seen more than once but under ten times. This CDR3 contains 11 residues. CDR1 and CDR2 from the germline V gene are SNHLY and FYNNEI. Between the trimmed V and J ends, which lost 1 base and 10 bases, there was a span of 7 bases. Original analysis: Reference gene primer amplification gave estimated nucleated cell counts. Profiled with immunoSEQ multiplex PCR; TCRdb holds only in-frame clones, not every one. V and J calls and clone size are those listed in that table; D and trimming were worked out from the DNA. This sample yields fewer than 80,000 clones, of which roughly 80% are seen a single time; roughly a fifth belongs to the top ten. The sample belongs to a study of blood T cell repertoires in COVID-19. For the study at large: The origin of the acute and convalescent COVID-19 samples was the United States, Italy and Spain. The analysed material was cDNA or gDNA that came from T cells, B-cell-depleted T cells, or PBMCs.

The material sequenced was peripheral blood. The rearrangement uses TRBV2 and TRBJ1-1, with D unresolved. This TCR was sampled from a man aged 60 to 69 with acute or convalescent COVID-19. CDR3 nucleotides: TGTGCCAGCAGTGAAGACCGAGGAGCTTTCTTT. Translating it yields CASSEDRGAFF.